The next 9 T cell receptor beta chains were all read from a single sample in a study of cytomegalovirus exposure and HLA in healthy donors. Both 60 Vbeta primers and 13 Jbeta primers went into the PCR. Using immunoSEQ multiplex PCR, the repertoire was profiled, and TCRdb retains in-frame clones only, with some absent. Of around 200,000 clones listed, roughly 80% are singletons. The specimen sequenced was PBMCs. These receptors were collected from a woman between 18 and 29 years old in good health and CMV-seronegative.

The genes are TRBV18 and TRBJ2-5, with TRBD2 identical over 7 bases. Germline loops: CDR1 KGHSH, CDR2 LQKENI. This CDR3 region has 15 residues. V trimming: 5 bases; J trimming: 4 bases; junction bases outside the gene matches: 10. Here the CDR3 reads CASSNEGGKTETQYF. The CDR3 DNA follows: TGTGCCAGCTCAAACGAGGGAGGGAAAACAGAGACCCAGTACTTC.

Note on this clone: This sample includes further DNA sequences coding for the same CDR3. This sequence joins TRBV28 and TRBJ1-2; the D is unclear. The V end lost 3 bases, the J end lost 5 bases, and 7 bases lay between the germline ends. CDR3 length equals 12 residues. Germline V lookup: CDR1 MDHEN, CDR2 SYDVKM. The CDR3 sequence is CASSFSLYGYTF. CDR3 DNA: TGTGCCAGCAGTTTTTCTCTTTATGGCTACACCTTC.

This chain uses TRBV10-3 with TRBJ2-3; D gene uncertain. Trimming took off 5 bases at V and 2 bases at J, with 8 bases between the two ends. CDR1 is ENHRY and CDR2 is SYGVKD in the germline V gene. The length of the CDR3 is 13 residues. The CDR3 DNA follows: TGTGCCATCAGTACGGAGTACACAGATACGCAGTATTTT. As protein: CAISTEYTDTQYF.

This chain links TRBV5-1 with TRBJ2-3, with D possibly matching TRBD2 (5 bases). Germline V gene data show CDR1 as SGHRS and CDR2 as YFSETQ. The CDR3 runs 15 residues. The V and J ends lost 0 bases and 5 bases respectively, with 13 bases between them. This CDR3 is CASSLEAVRGDTQYF. As DNA, the CDR3 is TGCGCCAGCAGCTTGGAAGCGGTCCGGGGAGATACGCAGTATTTT.

The J gene is TRBJ1-1, the V gene TRBV9, with a tentative D call TRBD1 (6 bases). This CDR3 comprises 13 residues. V was pared by 3 bases and J by 5 bases, with 11 bases between. The germline CDR1 and CDR2 sequences are SGDLS and YYNGEE. CDR3 DNA: TGTGCCAGCAGCGCAGGACAGTGGACTGAAGCTTTCTTT. Its translation is CASSAGQWTEAFF.

The sample holds one count of this clone. The J gene is TRBJ2-5, the V gene TRBV28; 7 positions match TRBD1. J gave up 2 bases and V 7 bases, and 7 bases lay outside the gene matches. The CDR3 spans 14 residues. The germline V gene has CDR1 MDHEN and CDR2 SYDVKM. CDR3 coding DNA: TGTGCCAGCACCCCCTCGGACAGGCAAGAGACCCAGTACTTC. This translates into CASTPSDRQETQYF.

As concerns this clone: The same CDR3 arises from other DNA sequences in this sample as well. The chain has TRBV19 and TRBJ1-5; 8 bases are a match to TRBD1. Germline V lookup: CDR1 LNHDA, CDR2 SQIVND (reference sequence). V was clipped by 5 bases and J by 4 bases; unmatched bases: 7. The CDR3 loop spans 15 amino acids. The CDR3, as DNA: TGTGCCAGTAGTGACTGGACAGGGACGAATCAGCCCCAGCATTTT. Translation gives CASSDWTGTNQPQHF.

V and J are TRBV5-6 and TRBJ1-1; TRBD1 might be the D (6 bases). This CDR3 spans 15 amino acids. Trimming pared 3 bases from V and 0 bases from J, leaving 12 bases between. Germline lookup yields CDR1 SGHDT and CDR2 YYEEEE. The CDR3 nucleotides read TGTGCCAGCAGCTATAGGGACAACATGAACACTGAAGCTTTCTTT. It is translated as CASSYRDNMNTEAFF.

V gene TRBV6-5 combines with J gene TRBJ1-5; D call uncertain. Germline values: CDR1 MNHEY, CDR2 SVGAGI. CDR3 size: 13 residues. Trimming took off 3 bases at V and 4 bases at J, with 7 bases between the two ends. The CDR3 spells CASSYIPNQPQHF. CDR3 in DNA: TGTGCCAGCAGTTATATCCCTAATCAGCCCCAGCATTTT.